This T cell receptor (beta chain) was identified during a study of Ad26.COV2.S vaccination and SARS-CoV-2 variants. Study observations and caveats: A substantial breadth of spike-specific CD8+ and CD4+ T cell responses after vaccination has been reported.

Comment on this clone: Antigen: not known.

Treatment: around 19 received Ad26.COV2.S at low or high dose, single or two shots; roughly five received placebo; per-sample allocation not given. Sampling occurred on day 63 after the first vaccine or placebo injection. Adults aged 18-55 years in Boston included the donor. Some clones are missing from TCRdb's copy, which holds only in-frame ones; the method was immunoSEQ multiplex PCR. Here the sample spans some 480,000 clones, roughly nine tenths being singletons. Here the sequenced sample was peripheral blood, taken in a trial of Ad26.COV2.S vaccine versus placebo. This TCR came from a person between 18 and 65 years old who received the Ad26.COV2.S COVID-19 vaccine or a placebo.

The CDR3 spells CASSASGRAWYEQFF. Written as DNA, the CDR3 is TGTGCCAGCAGCGCCAGCGGGAGGGCCTGGTATGAGCAGTTCTTC. The chain is built from TRBV7-9 and TRBJ2-1; 10 nucleotides line up with TRBD2. Trimming removed 5 bases from V and 8 bases from J; junction bases left unmatched: 9. This CDR3 has 15 residues. Germline V gene sequence: CDR1 SEHNR, CDR2 FQNEAQ (reference sequence).